Listed below are T cell receptor beta chains from one sample, sequenced in a study of OX40 agonist ivuxolimab in advanced cancers. The table came from immunoSEQ multiplex PCR; TCRdb's copy has only in-frame clones and leaves some out. The data show just under 65,000 clones, with 84% seen just once and around 9.5% held by the top ten. The sequencing here drew on CD4+ or CD8+ T cells sorted from blood, taken in a trial of the OX40 agonist ivuxolimab. Receptor source: an adult with an advanced solid tumor such as melanoma, head and neck, liver or kidney cancer. CDR3s include the opening cysteine and the closing phenylalanine or tryptophan. D genes are given only for firm matches. Part of the rows lack a size; the others show once, few, many or a class for expanded clones.

clone size: once; V gene: TRBV21-1; J gene: TRBJ1-4; D gene: .; CDR3 DNA: TGTGCCAGCAGCAAACCCGCGCGGGATGAAAAACTGTTTTTT; CDR3 protein: CASSKPARDEKLFF
clone size: once; V gene: TRBV10-3; J gene: TRBJ1-1; D gene: .; CDR3 DNA: TGTGCCATCAAGAGGGAGATGAACACTGAAGCTTTCTTT; CDR3 protein: CAIKREMNTEAFF
clone size: .; V gene: TRBV5-1; J gene: TRBJ2-5; D gene: TRBD1; CDR3 DNA: TGCGCCAGCAGCTTAGGGACAGGGGGCTATGAGACCCAGTACTTC; CDR3 protein: CASSLGTGGYETQYF
clone size: .; V gene: TRBV9; J gene: TRBJ1-2; D gene: .; CDR3 DNA: TGTGCCAGCAGCGTAGCTGCCAGATCTAACTATGGCTACACCTTC; CDR3 protein: CASSVAARSNYGYTF
clone size: .; V gene: TRBV7-2; J gene: TRBJ1-2; D gene: TRBD1; CDR3 DNA: TGTGCCAGCAGCGCCGGACAGGGCTATGGCTACACCTTC; CDR3 protein: CASSAGQGYGYTF
clone size: .; V gene: TRBV7-9; J gene: TRBJ2-3; D gene: TRBD1; CDR3 DNA: TGTGCCAGCAGCTTCGGGACAGGGGGGCTGGCAGATACGCAGTATTTT; CDR3 protein: CASSFGTGGLADTQYF
clone size: .; V gene: TRBV28; J gene: TRBJ1-2; D gene: TRBD1; CDR3 DNA: TGTGCCAGCGGACGACAGGGGAGTACGTATGGCTACACCTTC; CDR3 protein: CASGRQGSTYGYTF
clone size: .; V gene: TRBV7-9; J gene: TRBJ1-2; D gene: .; CDR3 DNA: TGTGCCAGCAGCTTAGAGGAGGGCCCTAACTATGGCTACACCTTC; CDR3 protein: CASSLEEGPNYGYTF
clone size: .; V gene: TRBV11-2; J gene: TRBJ2-2; D gene: TRBD1; CDR3 DNA: TGTGCCAGCAGCAAACAGGGGGCGAGTAACACCGGGGAGCTGTTTTTT; CDR3 protein: CASSKQGASNTGELFF
clone size: .; V gene: TRBV9; J gene: TRBJ2-7; D gene: .; CDR3 DNA: TGTGCCAGCAGCCCCCGGGAGACCGCCTACGAGCAGTACTTC; CDR3 protein: CASSPRETAYEQYF
clone size: .; V gene: TRBV19; J gene: TRBJ2-6; D gene: .; CDR3 DNA: TGTGCCAGTAGTATGAAGGCAGCTGGGGCCAACGTCCTGACTTTC; CDR3 protein: CASSMKAAGANVLTF
clone size: .; V gene: TRBV6-5; J gene: TRBJ2-2; D gene: .; CDR3 DNA: TGTGCCAGCAAAACGGCGCTTAGAACAACCGGGGAGCTGTTTTTT; CDR3 protein: CASKTALRTTGELFF
clone size: .; V gene: TRBV29-1; J gene: TRBJ2-5; D gene: TRBD2; CDR3 DNA: TGCAGCGTTGTAGTGGGGGGAGGGAAGACCCAGTACTTC; CDR3 protein: CSVVVGGGKTQYF
clone size: .; V gene: TRBV4-1; J gene: TRBJ2-1; D gene: TRBD2; CDR3 DNA: TGCGCCAGCAGCCAAGAGACTAGCGCGGATGAGCAGTTCTTC; CDR3 protein: CASSQETSADEQFF
clone size: .; V gene: TRBV11-2; J gene: TRBJ2-2; D gene: .; CDR3 DNA: TGTGCCACCGCCTTAGGGCGTTCCTCCACCGGGGAGCTGTTTTTT; CDR3 protein: CATALGRSSTGELFF
clone size: .; V gene: TRBV10-3; J gene: TRBJ1-5; D gene: .; CDR3 DNA: TGTGCCATCAGTGAGTCCGGGGGAGGCCAGCCCCAGCATTTT; CDR3 protein: CAISESGGGQPQHF
clone size: .; V gene: TRBV5-6; J gene: TRBJ1-2; D gene: TRBD1; CDR3 DNA: TGTGCCAGCAGCACCCAAGGACAGGGGGCCCGTTCTAACTATGGCTACACCTTC; CDR3 protein: CASSTQGQGARSNYGYTF
clone size: once; V gene: TRBV28; J gene: TRBJ1-5; D gene: .; CDR3 DNA: TGTGCCAGCACCCCCTTAGGTCGGTTTCAGCCCCAGCATTTT; CDR3 protein: CASTPLGRFQPQHF
clone size: .; V gene: TRBV5-6; J gene: TRBJ2-2; D gene: .; CDR3 DNA: TGTGCCAGCAGCTTGGGAGGGGTGTTCATCGGGGAGCTGTTTTTT; CDR3 protein: CASSLGGVFIGELFF
clone size: .; V gene: TRBV5-8; J gene: TRBJ1-6; D gene: .; CDR3 DNA: TGTGCCAGCAGCTTGTGGACAGCGATTTATAATTCACCCCTCCACTTT; CDR3 protein: CASSLWTAIYNSPLHF